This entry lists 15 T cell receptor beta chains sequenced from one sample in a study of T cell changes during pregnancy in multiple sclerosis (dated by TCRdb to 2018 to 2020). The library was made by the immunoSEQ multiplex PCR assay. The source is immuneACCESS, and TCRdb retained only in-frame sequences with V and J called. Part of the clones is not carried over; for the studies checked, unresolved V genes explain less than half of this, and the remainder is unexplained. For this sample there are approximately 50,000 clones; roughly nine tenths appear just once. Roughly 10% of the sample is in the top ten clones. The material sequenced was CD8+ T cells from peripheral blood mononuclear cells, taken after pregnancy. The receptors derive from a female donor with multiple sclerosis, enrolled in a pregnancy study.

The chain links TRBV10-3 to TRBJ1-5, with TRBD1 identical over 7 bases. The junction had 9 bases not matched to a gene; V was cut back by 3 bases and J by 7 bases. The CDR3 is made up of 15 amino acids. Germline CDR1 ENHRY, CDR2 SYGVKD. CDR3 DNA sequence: TGTGCCATCAGTGATACAGGGGATCTTTGGCAGCCCCAGCATTTT. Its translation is CAISDTGDLWQPQHF.

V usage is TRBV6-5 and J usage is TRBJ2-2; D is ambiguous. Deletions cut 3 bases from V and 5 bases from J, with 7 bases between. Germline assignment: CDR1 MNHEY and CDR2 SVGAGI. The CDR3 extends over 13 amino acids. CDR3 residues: CASSYTRTGELFF. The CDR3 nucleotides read TGTGCCAGCAGTTATACACGAACCGGGGAGCTGTTTTTT.

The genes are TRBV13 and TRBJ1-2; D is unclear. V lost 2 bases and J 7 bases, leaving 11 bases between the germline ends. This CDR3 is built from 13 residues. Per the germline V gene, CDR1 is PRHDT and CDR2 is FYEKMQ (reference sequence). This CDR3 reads CASSLWGGSGYTF. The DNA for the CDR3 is TGTGCCAGCAGCTTATGGGGAGGGTCTGGCTACACCTTC.

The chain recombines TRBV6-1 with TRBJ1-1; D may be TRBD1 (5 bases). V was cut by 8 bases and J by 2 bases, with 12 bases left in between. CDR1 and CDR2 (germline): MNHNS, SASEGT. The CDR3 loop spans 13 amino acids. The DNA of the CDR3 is TGTGCCAGCCGGGGGGTGTCAAACACTGAAGCTTTCTTT. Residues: CASRGVSNTEAFF.

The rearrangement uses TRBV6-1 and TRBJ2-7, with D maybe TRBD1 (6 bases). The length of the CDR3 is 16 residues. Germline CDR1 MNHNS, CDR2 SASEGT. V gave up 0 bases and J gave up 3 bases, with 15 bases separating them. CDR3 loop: CASSEAPDRSVYEQYF. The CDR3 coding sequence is TGTGCCAGCAGTGAAGCGCCAGACAGGTCGGTCTACGAGCAGTACTTC.

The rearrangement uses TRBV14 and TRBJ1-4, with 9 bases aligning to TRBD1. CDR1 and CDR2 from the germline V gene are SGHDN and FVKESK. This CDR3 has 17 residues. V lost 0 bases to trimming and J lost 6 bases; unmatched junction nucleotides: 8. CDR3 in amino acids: CASSQDQFGTGHEKLFF. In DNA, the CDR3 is TGTGCCAGCAGCCAAGATCAGTTTGGGACAGGGCATGAAAAACTGTTTTTT.

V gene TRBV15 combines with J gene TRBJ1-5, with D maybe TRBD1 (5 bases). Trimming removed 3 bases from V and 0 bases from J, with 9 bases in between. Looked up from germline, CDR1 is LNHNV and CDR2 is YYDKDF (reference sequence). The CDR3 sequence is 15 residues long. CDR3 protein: CATSRGGHSNQPQHF. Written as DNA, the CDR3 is TGTGCCACCAGCAGGGGAGGACATAGCAATCAGCCCCAGCATTTT.

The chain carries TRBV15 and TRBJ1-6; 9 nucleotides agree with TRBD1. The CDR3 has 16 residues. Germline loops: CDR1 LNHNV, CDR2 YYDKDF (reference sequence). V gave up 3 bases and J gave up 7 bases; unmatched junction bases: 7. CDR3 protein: CATSSNRGLENSPLHF. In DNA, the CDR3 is TGTGCCACCAGCAGCAACAGGGGGCTCGAAAATTCACCCCTCCACTTT.

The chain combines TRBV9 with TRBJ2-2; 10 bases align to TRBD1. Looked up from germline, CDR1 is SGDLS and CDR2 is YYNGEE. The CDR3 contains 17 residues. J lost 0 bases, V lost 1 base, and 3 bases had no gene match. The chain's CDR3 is CASSVSTGGPNTGELFF. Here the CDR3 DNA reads TGTGCCAGCAGCGTATCGACAGGGGGCCCGAACACCGGGGAGCTGTTTTTT.

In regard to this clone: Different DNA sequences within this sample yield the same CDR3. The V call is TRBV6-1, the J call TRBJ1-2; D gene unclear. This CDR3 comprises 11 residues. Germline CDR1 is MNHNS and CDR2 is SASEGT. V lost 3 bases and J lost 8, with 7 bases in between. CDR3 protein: CASSDQIGYTF. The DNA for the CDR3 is TGTGCCAGCAGTGATCAAATCGGCTACACCTTC.

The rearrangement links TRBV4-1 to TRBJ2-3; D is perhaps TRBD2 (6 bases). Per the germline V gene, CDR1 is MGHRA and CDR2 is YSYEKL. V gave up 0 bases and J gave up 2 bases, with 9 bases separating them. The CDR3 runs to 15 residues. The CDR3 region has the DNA TGCGCCAGCAGCCAAGATCGCGGGGTCACAGATACGCAGTATTTT. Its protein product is CASSQDRGVTDTQYF.

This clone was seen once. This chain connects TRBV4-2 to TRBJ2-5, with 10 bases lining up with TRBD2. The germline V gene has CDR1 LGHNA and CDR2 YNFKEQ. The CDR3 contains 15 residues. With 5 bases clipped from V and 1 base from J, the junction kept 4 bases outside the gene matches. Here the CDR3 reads CASSIRLAGQETQYF. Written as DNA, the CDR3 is TGTGCCAGCAGCATTCGACTAGCGGGCCAAGAGACCCAGTACTTC.

CDR3 sequence reads: CASSDSGGAYNEQFF. CDR3 nucleotide sequence: TGTGCCAGCAGTGATAGCGGGGGGGCTTACAATGAGCAGTTCTTC. The rearrangement joins TRBV6-1 to TRBJ2-1; TRBD2 aligns across 11 bases. Losses at the gene ends were 3 bases for V and 4 bases for J; bases not matched to a gene: 2. The V gene's germline CDR1 is MNHNS and CDR2 SASEGT. This CDR3 spans 15 amino acids.

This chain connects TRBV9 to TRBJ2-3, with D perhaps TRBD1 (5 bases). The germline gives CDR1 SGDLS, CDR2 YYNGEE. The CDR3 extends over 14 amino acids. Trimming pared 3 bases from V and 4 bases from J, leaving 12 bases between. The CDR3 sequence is CASSAQGSADTQYF. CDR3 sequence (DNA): TGTGCCAGCAGCGCCCAGGGTTCTGCAGATACGCAGTATTTT. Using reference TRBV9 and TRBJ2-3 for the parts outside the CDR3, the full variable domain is DSGVTQTPKHLITATGQRVTLRCSPRSGDLSVYWYQQSLDQGLQFLIQYYNGEERAKGNILERFSAQQFPDLHSELNLSSLELGDSALYFCASSAQGSADTQYFGPGTRLTVL.

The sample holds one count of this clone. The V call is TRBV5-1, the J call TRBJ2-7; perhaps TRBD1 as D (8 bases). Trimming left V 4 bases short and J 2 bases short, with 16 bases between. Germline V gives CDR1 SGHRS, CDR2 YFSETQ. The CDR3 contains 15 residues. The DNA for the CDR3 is TGCGCCAGCAGCCCCTACAGGGGGGGCACCTACGAGCAGTACTTC. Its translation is CASSPYRGGTYEQYF.